This T cell receptor (beta chain) was observed in a study of cytomegalovirus exposure and HLA in healthy donors. General observations from the study: What was likely a sequencing artifact was a cluster of highly shared sequence variants.

Of note for this clone: The antigen remains undetermined.

V lost 5 bases and J lost 5, with 24 bases in between. The CDR3 is made up of 17 amino acids. Looked up from germline, CDR1 is MDHEN and CDR2 is SYDVKM. It was with 60 Vbeta and 13 Jbeta primers that the PCR ran. Assay used: immunoSEQ multiplex PCR; TCRdb lists only in-frame clones, some missing. The repertoire includes around 100,000 clones, 60% to 85% of them detected once, and roughly 4% sits in the top ten. The rearrangement links TRBV28 to TRBJ1-2; tentatively, D is TRBD1 (6 bases). The sequenced sample consisted of PBMCs. The sequence was obtained from a man between 50 and 59 years old in good health and CMV-seropositive. CDR3 in DNA: TGTGCCAGCAGTACAACAGGGTCCCCTCCTACTCGTTATGGCTACACCTTC. As protein: CASSTTGSPPTRYGYTF.